The clone carrying this T cell receptor beta chain was detected ten times or more. V was clipped by 3 bases and J by 5 bases, with 10 bases between them. The CDR3 runs 13 residues. The data were obtained in a study of T cells in Graves' hyperthyroidism and ophthalmopathy. Using RNA transcripts as the source, TCR beta CDR3 regions were amplified. In the first-round RT-PCR of the TCR CDR3, the HTBI primer set was used. MiXCR, run by TCRdb on the multiplex PCR reads, gives a single entry per CDR3 protein. The data show around 600,000 distinct CDR3 sequences, over 12% seen once. The chain recombines TRBV12-3 or TRBV12-4 with TRBJ1-1, with D unresolved. This receptor was taken from a woman aged 18-29 years with Graves' ophthalmopathy. The sequenced sample was blood. For the CDR3, the DNA is TGTGCCAGCAGTTTTAGCCCAAGGACTGAAGCTTTCTTT. Residues: CASSFSPRTEAFF.